These T cell receptor beta chains were read from a single sample in a study of cytomegalovirus exposure and HLA in healthy donors. Sequencing was performed with immunoSEQ multiplex PCR; in TCRdb, only in-frame clones are kept and a portion is missing. The sample carries about 93,000 clones, around 74% recorded once. Sequencing was done on a sample of PBMCs. These receptors were taken from a boy aged 5 to 17 in good health and CMV-seronegative. The CDR3 runs from the conserved cysteine through the conserved F or W. Each record gives: clone size, J gene, V gene, D gene, CDR3 protein, CDR3 DNA. D genes are given only for firm matches. The listing skips clone size in some rows; elsewhere it reads once, few, many or a size class.

>NA|TRBJ1-1|TRBV19|NA
CASRANMNTEAFF
TGTGCCAGTAGGGCCAATATGAACACTGAAGCTTTCTTT
>NA|TRBJ1-1|TRBV10-3|NA
CATGRNVESEAFF
TGTGCCACGGGTAGGAATGTGGAGAGTGAAGCTTTCTTT
>NA|TRBJ2-7|TRBV11-2|TRBD2
CASSPRGVASYEQYF
TGTGCCAGCAGCCCCCGGGGGGTGGCTTCCTACGAGCAGTACTTC
>few|TRBJ2-7|TRBV5-6|TRBD1
CASSRDRGPYEQYF
TGTGCCAGCAGCCGGGACAGGGGGCCGTACGAGCAGTACTTC
>NA|TRBJ1-5|TRBV9|NA
CASSVGWAYNQPQHF
TGTGCCAGCAGCGTAGGTTGGGCCTACAATCAGCCCCAGCATTTT
>NA|TRBJ1-1|TRBV4-1|TRBD1
CASSRGTVNTEAFF
TGCGCCAGCAGCCGTGGGACAGTCAACACTGAAGCTTTCTTT
>NA|TRBJ2-3|TRBV7-9|NA
CASSLKQGTDTQYF
TGTGCCAGCAGCTTAAAACAGGGAACAGATACGCAGTATTTT
>NA|TRBJ1-2|TRBV7-9|TRBD1
CATSGDRGNYGYTF
TGTGCCACCTCTGGGGACAGAGGCAACTATGGCTACACCTTC
>NA|TRBJ2-3|TRBV29-1|NA
CSAHGGGGRTDTQYF
TGCAGCGCCCACGGGGGCGGGGGCCGCACAGATACGCAGTATTTT
>once|TRBJ1-1|TRBV6-5|TRBD1
CASSYDRAKTTEAFF
TGTGCCAGCAGTTATGACAGGGCGAAGACCACTGAAGCTTTCTTT
>NA|TRBJ1-1|TRBV30|NA
CAWSLHLNTEAFF
TGTGCCTGGAGTTTACACCTGAACACTGAAGCTTTCTTT
>NA|TRBJ1-5|TRBV4-1|NA
CASSPKVGDLQQPQHF
TGCGCCAGCAGTCCCAAGGTTGGAGACCTCCAACAGCCCCAGCATTTT
>NA|TRBJ1-6|TRBV30|TRBD1
CAWSPGQGFSPLHF
TGTGCCTGGAGTCCGGGACAGGGGTTTTCACCCCTCCACTTT
>NA|TRBJ1-2|TRBV16|TRBD1
CASSQFGQDYNYGYTF
TGTGCCAGCAGCCAATTCGGACAGGACTATAACTATGGCTACACCTTC
>few|TRBJ1-2|TRBV29-1|NA
CSVATGIGYGYTF
TGCAGCGTCGCTACAGGGATCGGGTATGGCTACACCTTC
>NA|TRBJ1-2|TRBV9|TRBD1
CASSLQGGGYTF
TGTGCCAGCAGCCTCCAGGGGGGTGGCTACACCTTC
>NA|TRBJ1-1|TRBV19|NA
CASWNSMNTEAFF
TGTGCCAGTTGGAACAGCATGAACACTGAAGCTTTCTTT
>NA|TRBJ1-2|TRBV11-2|TRBD1
CASSILPRTGDRGYTF
TGTGCCAGCAGTATTCTTCCCCGGACAGGGGACCGGGGCTACACCTTC
>NA|TRBJ1-2|TRBV27|NA
CASSSRTANYGYTF
TGTGCCAGCAGTTCCCGAACAGCTAACTATGGCTACACCTTC
>NA|TRBJ2-3|TRBV6-4|TRBD2
CASSDGLAPDTDTQYF
TGTGCCAGCAGTGACGGACTAGCGCCCGACACAGATACGCAGTATTTT
>NA|TRBJ1-1|TRBV6-5|NA
CASSKNPGFTEAFF
TGTGCCAGCAGTAAAAACCCAGGGTTCACTGAAGCTTTCTTT
>NA|TRBJ2-5|TRBV4-1|TRBD2
CASSQDREAGGREAQYF
TGCGCCAGCAGCCAAGACCGGGAAGCGGGGGGCCGAGAGGCCCAGTACTTC
>NA|TRBJ1-1|TRBV27|NA
CASSSEYRGEAFF
TGTGCCAGCAGTTCCGAGTACCGGGGTGAAGCTTTCTTT
>NA|TRBJ1-5|TRBV30|NA
CAWSSDSRQPQHF
TGTGCCTGGAGTTCGGACAGCAGACAGCCCCAGCATTTT
>NA|TRBJ1-1|TRBV6-5|NA
CASSYGQLNTEAFF
TGTGCCAGCAGTTACGGGCAACTCAACACTGAAGCTTTCTTT
>NA|TRBJ1-4|TRBV2|TRBD1
CASRGQGDEKLFF
TGTGCCAGCAGGGGACAGGGGGATGAAAAACTGTTTTTT
>NA|TRBJ1-1|TRBV9|NA
CASSSDRSLNTEAFF
TGTGCCAGCAGCTCAGACAGGAGCTTGAACACTGAAGCTTTCTTT
>NA|TRBJ2-7|TRBV11-3|TRBD2
CASSAASGRAHEQYF
TGTGCCAGCAGCGCTGCGAGCGGGAGGGCCCACGAGCAGTACTTC
>NA|TRBJ1-2|TRBV7-2|NA
CASSPRMALYGYTF
TGTGCCAGCAGCCCCCGTATGGCCCTCTATGGCTACACCTTC
>NA|TRBJ2-7|TRBV7-9|NA
CASSLVSGYEQYF
TGTGCCAGCAGCTTAGTCTCGGGTTACGAGCAGTACTTC
>few|TRBJ1-2|TRBV30|NA
CAWSVGVNYGYTF
TGTGCCTGGAGTGTGGGCGTCAACTATGGCTACACCTTC
>NA|TRBJ1-1|TRBV7-2|NA
CASSLAAASEAFF
TGTGCCAGCAGCTTAGCGGCGGCCTCTGAAGCTTTCTTT
>NA|TRBJ1-6|TRBV6-5|NA
CASSPTQGLSPLHF
TGTGCCAGCAGTCCGACGCAGGGACTATCTCCCCTCCACTTT
>few|TRBJ1-2|TRBV6-6|NA
CASSPRQPNYGYTF
TGTGCCAGCAGTCCCCGACAGCCCAACTATGGCTACACCTTC
>few|TRBJ1-6|TRBV25-1|TRBD1
CASSPRAGGRGNSPLHF
TGTGCCAGCTCGCCCAGGGCAGGGGGCCGGGGGAATTCACCCCTCCACTTT
>NA|TRBJ1-1|TRBV5-1|NA
CASTLNAGINTEAFF
TGCGCCAGCACCCTAAATGCAGGGATCAACACTGAAGCTTTCTTT
>NA|TRBJ1-1|TRBV6-5|NA
CASSSGGLTEAFF
TGTGCCAGCAGTTCGGGAGGATTGACTGAAGCTTTCTTT
>few|TRBJ2-1|TRBV27|TRBD2
CASSHSGGSYNEQFF
TGTGCCAGCAGCCATAGCGGGGGCTCCTACAATGAGCAGTTCTTC
>NA|TRBJ2-1|TRBV5-6|NA
CASSLEQGNEQFF
TGTGCCAGCAGCTTGGAGCAGGGCAATGAGCAGTTCTTC
>few|TRBJ2-7|TRBV30|NA
CAWSVQSYEQYF
TGTGCCTGGAGTGTCCAGTCCTACGAGCAGTACTTC
>NA|TRBJ2-7|TRBV7-7|NA
CASSLGGPTSSYEQYF
TGTGCCAGCAGCTTAGGCGGGCCTACGAGCTCCTACGAGCAGTACTTC
>NA|TRBJ2-1|TRBV7-9|NA
CASSLSDNEQFF
TGTGCCAGCAGCTTATCCGACAATGAGCAGTTCTTC
>NA|TRBJ1-2|TRBV2|NA
CASRGRAAPSGYGYTF
TGTGCCAGTCGAGGAAGAGCCGCCCCCTCTGGCTATGGCTACACCTTC
>NA|TRBJ2-7|TRBV9|NA
CASSVAEGEQYF
TGTGCCAGCAGCGTGGCGGAGGGCGAGCAGTACTTC
>NA|TRBJ1-1|TRBV30|NA
CAWRGKANTEAFF
TGTGCCTGGAGGGGCAAAGCGAACACTGAAGCTTTCTTT
>NA|TRBJ1-5|TRBV28|NA
CASSSGNDQPQHF
TGTGCCAGCAGTTCGGGGAACGATCAGCCCCAGCATTTT
>NA|TRBJ2-7|TRBV6-6|TRBD1
CASSLGPDRGNEQYF
TGTGCCAGCAGTCTCGGACCGGACAGGGGCAACGAGCAGTACTTC
>NA|TRBJ1-4|TRBV30|TRBD1
CAWRPADRGEKLFF
TGTGCCTGGCGTCCAGCGGACAGGGGGGAAAAACTGTTTTTT
>NA|TRBJ1-4|TRBV9|NA
CASSPPEKLFF
TGTGCCAGCAGCCCCCCGGAAAAACTGTTTTTT
>NA|TRBJ2-2|TRBV6-5|TRBD1
CASTGTGGTGELFF
TGTGCCAGCACCGGGACAGGGGGCACCGGGGAGCTGTTTTTT
>NA|TRBJ2-7|TRBV14|NA
CASSQRDGREQYF
TGTGCCAGCAGCCAACGGGATGGGCGCGAGCAGTACTTC
>few|TRBJ2-3|TRBV4-2|TRBD2
CASSQKLAGEADTQYF
TGTGCCAGCAGCCAGAAACTAGCGGGAGAGGCAGATACGCAGTATTTT
>NA|TRBJ1-1|TRBV27|NA
CASTTGGTEAFF
TGTGCCAGCACCACGGGGGGCACTGAAGCTTTCTTT